The 15 T cell receptor beta chains below come from one sample, sequenced in a study of T cells in Graves' hyperthyroidism and ophthalmopathy. RNA transcripts provided the source from which TCR beta CDR3 regions were amplified. Carried out on the TCR CDR3, a first-round RT-PCR used the HTBI primer set. TCRdb reprocessed the multiplex PCR reads via MiXCR and lists one record per CDR3 protein. The table lists 500,000 to 650,000 distinct CDR3 sequences, around 15% of them singletons. What was sequenced was blood. These receptors were collected from a woman in her forties or fifties with Graves' ophthalmopathy.

This clonotype was seen many times. The genes are TRBV5-1 and TRBJ2-2; D is ambiguous. This CDR3 comprises 14 residues. The germline gives CDR1 SGHRS, CDR2 YFSETQ. Trimming pared 4 bases from V and 7 bases from J, leaving 14 bases between. CDR3 sequence (DNA): TGCGCCAGCAGCCCGGGTGGGCTGCTCGGGGAGCTGTTTTTT. This encodes CASSPGGLLGELFF.

In its sample, this clonotype was seen many times. This sequence joins TRBV5-1 and TRBJ1-2; 9 bases agree with TRBD1. Germline V gene lookup returns CDR1 SGHRS and CDR2 YFSETQ. V trimming: 5 bases; J trimming: 8 bases; junction bases outside the gene matches: 10. The CDR3 is 14 amino acids. This chain's CDR3 is CASSVGQGIDGYTF. CDR3 coding DNA: TGCGCCAGCAGTGTGGGACAGGGTATCGACGGCTACACCTTC.

The rearrangement joins TRBV7-6 to TRBJ2-7, with D possibly TRBD2 on 6 matching bases. Trimming cost V 1 base and J 3 bases, with 13 bases left between them. The CDR3 totals 15 residues. The germline V gene has CDR1 SGHVS and CDR2 FNYEAQ. DNA for the CDR3: TGTGCCAGCAGCTTAGGTCCTAGCGCGCACTACGAGCAGTACTTC. Its protein product is CASSLGPSAHYEQYF.

DNA of the CDR3: TGTGCCACCAGTGAAGTTAGCCGGAACCCAGATACGCAGTATTTT. Translated: CATSEVSRNPDTQYF. J is TRBJ2-3 and V is TRBV24-1; D not certain. CDR3 length: 15 residues. V lost 4 bases to trimming and J lost 4 bases, with 14 bases between them. Per germline, CDR1 KGHDR and CDR2 SFDVKD.

On this clonotype itself: At one end the junction does not follow the germline gene, possibly because of a read error. This chain connects TRBV24-1 to TRBJ2-1; 9 positions agree with TRBD1. The CDR3 contains 16 residues. The germline CDR1 and CDR2 sequences are KGHDR and SFDVKD. The CDR3 bases are TGTGCCGCCAGTGATGATGACAGGGGGTCATACAATGAGCAGTTCTTC. It encodes CAASDDDRGSYNEQFF.

This clonotype was detected many times. The rearrangement joins TRBV19 to TRBJ2-1; no reliable D call. This CDR3 comprises 13 residues. Trimming took 1 base from V and 4 from J, leaving 5 bases between them. Per germline, CDR1 LNHDA and CDR2 SQIVND (reference sequence). The CDR3 sequence: CASSIGGYNEQFF. The DNA for the CDR3 is TGTGCCAGTAGTATAGGGGGATACAATGAGCAGTTCTTC.

This clonotype was counted a few times. The genes are TRBV4-3 and TRBJ2-1; 12 nucleotides match TRBD2. This CDR3 comprises 17 residues. Unmatched junction bases numbered 10, after V lost 3 bases and J lost 7 bases. The germline V gene has CDR1 LGHNA and CDR2 YSLEER. The CDR3 sequence: CASSHADLAGGPNEQFF. CDR3 DNA: TGCGCCAGCAGCCACGCTGATCTAGCGGGAGGGCCGAATGAGCAGTTCTTC.

At least ten counts were recorded for this clonotype. The chain uses TRBV5-1 and TRBJ2-2, with D unclear. The germline V and J ends were trimmed by 0 bases and 3 bases, with 3 bases remaining between them. CDR3 length equals 13 residues. Germline V gene data show CDR1 as SGHRS and CDR2 as YFSETQ. This chain's CDR3 is CASSLADTGELFF. CDR3 bases: TGCGCCAGCAGCTTGGCCGACACCGGGGAGCTGTTTTTT.

The CDR3 bases are TGTGCCACCAGTGATTGGAGAGAGGCCTACAATGAGCAGTTCTTC. Translated, it gives CATSDWREAYNEQFF. V and J are TRBV24-1 and TRBJ2-1; D gene uncertain. The CDR3 is 15 amino acids. With 2 bases removed from V and 2 bases from J, the gap between germline ends came to 9 bases. Germline V CDR1 and CDR2: KGHDR, SFDVKD.

This clonotype was found a few times. J is TRBJ2-3 and V is TRBV14; 10 bases map to TRBD2. Germline CDR1 and CDR2: SGHDN and FVKESK. Unmatched junction bases numbered 15, after V lost 0 bases and J lost 3 bases. CDR3 length: 20 residues. CDR3 DNA sequence: TGTGCCAGCAGCCAAGAGTCAGCGGGAGGGCCATTCTTTCGTACAGATACGCAGTATTTT. Protein sequence: CASSQESAGGPFFRTDTQYF.

This clonotype was recorded many times. The CDR3 is CASSWLAGGRSYEQYF. CDR3 nucleotide sequence: TGTGCCAGCAGTTGGTTAGCGGGAGGGAGAAGCTACGAGCAGTACTTC. V and J are TRBV27 and TRBJ2-7; 11 bases agree with TRBD2. The CDR3 contains 16 residues. Per germline, CDR1 MNHEY and CDR2 SMNVEV (reference sequence). V was pared by 4 bases and J by 3 bases, with 8 bases of the junction left unmatched.

The chain recombines TRBV6-2 or TRBV6-3 with TRBJ1-2; 8 positions match TRBD1. V lost 5 bases and J lost 6; bases outside the gene matches: 5. CDR3 size: 13 residues. Looked up from germline, CDR1 is MNHEY and CDR2 is SVGEGT. The CDR3 reads CASSGQGFHGYTF. The CDR3 nucleotides read TGTGCCAGCAGTGGACAGGGATTTCATGGCTACACCTTC.

This clonotype was counted at least ten times. The chain couples TRBV9 to TRBJ2-1; 10 positions agree with TRBD2. This CDR3 has 16 residues. V lost 3 bases to trimming and J lost 3 bases; unmatched junction nucleotides: 6. Germline lookup yields CDR1 SGDLS and CDR2 YYNGEE. The CDR3 loop reads CASSERTSGIYNEQFF. The CDR3 nucleotides read TGTGCCAGCAGCGAGAGGACTAGCGGAATCTACAATGAGCAGTTCTTC.

This clonotype was observed at least ten times. This chain connects TRBV28 to TRBJ1-2; D not resolved. Between the trimmed V and J ends, which lost 2 bases and 3 bases, there was a span of 16 bases. CDR3 length: 16 residues. CDR1 is MDHEN, CDR2 SYDVKM, per germline. The CDR3 loop is CASSLGGSRTDYGYTF. In nucleotides, the CDR3 is TGTGCCAGCAGTTTAGGTGGGAGTAGAACGGACTATGGCTACACCTTC.

This clonotype was found many times. The chain combines TRBV6-2 or TRBV6-3 with TRBJ1-1; D is undetermined. Germline loops: CDR1 MNHEY, CDR2 SVGEGT. This CDR3 spans 14 amino acids. Trimming stripped 5 bases from V and 0 bases from J, with 10 bases between. CDR3 region: CASSTAVMNTEAFF. CDR3 in DNA: TGTGCCAGCAGTACAGCGGTCATGAACACTGAAGCTTTCTTT.